The clone carrying this TCR beta chain appeared a few times. Primers: 60 Vbeta forward and 13 Jbeta reverse. The repertoire was sequenced with immunoSEQ multiplex PCR; TCRdb's copy has only in-frame clones and lacks some. The table lists 140,000 or so clones, over 55% of them singletons. The data originate from a study of cytomegalovirus exposure and HLA in healthy donors. This CDR3 region has 17 residues. The germline V gene encodes CDR1 LGHNA and CDR2 YSLEER. With 0 bases removed from V and 0 bases from J, the gap between germline ends came to 13 bases. Sequencing was performed on PBMCs. This sequence originates from a man aged 35-49 years in good health and CMV-seronegative. The V call is TRBV4-3, the J call TRBJ2-3; no reliable D call. The CDR3 reads CASSQDYSQLSTDTQYF. Here the CDR3 DNA reads TGCGCCAGCAGCCAAGATTACAGCCAACTTAGCACAGATACGCAGTATTTT.